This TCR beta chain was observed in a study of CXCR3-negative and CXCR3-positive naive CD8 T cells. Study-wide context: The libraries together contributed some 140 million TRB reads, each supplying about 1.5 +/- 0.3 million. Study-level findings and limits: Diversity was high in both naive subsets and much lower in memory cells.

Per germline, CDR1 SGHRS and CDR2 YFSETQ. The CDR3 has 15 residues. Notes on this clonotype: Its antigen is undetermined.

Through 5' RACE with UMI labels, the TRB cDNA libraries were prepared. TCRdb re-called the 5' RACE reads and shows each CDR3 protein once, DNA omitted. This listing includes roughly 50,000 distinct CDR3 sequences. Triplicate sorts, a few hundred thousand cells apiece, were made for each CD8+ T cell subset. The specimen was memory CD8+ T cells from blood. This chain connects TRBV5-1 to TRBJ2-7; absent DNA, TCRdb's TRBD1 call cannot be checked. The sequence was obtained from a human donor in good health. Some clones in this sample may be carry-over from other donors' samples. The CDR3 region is CASSLGWGRVDEQYF. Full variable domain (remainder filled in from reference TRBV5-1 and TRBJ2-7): KAGVTQTPRYLIKTRGQQVTLSCSPISGHRSVSWYQQTPGQGLQFLFEYFSETQRNKGNFPGRFSGRQFSNSRSEMNVSTLELGDSALYLCASSLGWGRVDEQYFGPGTRLTVT.